Sequencing of this TCR beta chain was carried out in a study of cytomegalovirus exposure and HLA in healthy donors (TCRdb year 2017). In terms of the full investigation: An earlier analysis of approximately 590 of the donors reported more than 250 Gb of sequence data and 120 million or so unique TCR beta sequences from 150 million to 200 million T cells. Approximately 300 gigabases of sequencing data and around 85 million unique TCR sequences made up an early release that covered 640 HLA-typed donors. Among the roughly 430 genotyped donors, around 81% belonged to the genetic ancestry cluster associated with self-reported Caucasian donors. The aim of the study was to test whether cataloging public T cell receptors could identify signatures of past pathogen exposure. The study used immunosequencing to profile the T cell repertoires of approximately 630 subjects and linked those repertoires to cytomegalovirus serostatus. A separate validation cohort of about 110 different subjects was used in addition to the approximately 700-subject first cohort. The study combined high-throughput TCR immunosequencing, statistical association of individual TCRs with disease status, and machine learning to predict cytomegalovirus infection status. In a later analysis, previously published TCR beta repertoires from roughly 710 donors were re-analyzed and high-resolution HLA genotyping was added so that TCR occurrence patterns could be studied. Rather than using new phenotypic data, the later analysis identified candidate immune exposures from TCR beta sequences and from how often those sequences occurred across donors. An earlier analysis of around 580 of the donors used high-throughput TCR beta sequencing to judge whether each TCR beta V gene segment behaved as functional or pseudogenic. Donor age, sex, ethnicity and CMV serostatus were compiled alongside the repertoire data. Genome-wide SNP genotypes for about 60% of the 666 donors were used in a later genetic analysis, which treated that subset as a discovery cohort. All discovery cohort repertoires had been generated on a single sequencing platform. HLA typing included class I and class II loci at four-digit resolution. Typing coverage varied by locus: 629-630 donors for A, B, C, DRB1 and DQB1; roughly 510 for DQA1; over 600 for DPA1; roughly 470 for DPB1. About 5 DR-DQ haplotypes were handled as single units for association and clustering, since linkage in the cohort was strong. Among approximately 370 genotyped donors of the cohort, an average of roughly 230,000 unique TCR beta nucleotide sequences was sequenced per donor, of which about 18% were non-productive.

The cohort consisted of more than 650 healthy bone marrow donors. At the time of sampling, every cohort member was nominally healthy, though immune exposures that went unrecorded were likely present. The donor tested CMV seropositive and was one of the 289 seropositive cohort members. A peripheral blood sample was provided by each donor, and peripheral blood mononuclear cells were used for TCR beta sequencing. Genomic DNA extraction from the blood cell samples was performed with the Qiagen DNeasy Blood Extraction Kit. On the study overall, not on this receptor specifically: A later analysis associated 15,000 to 20,000 TCR beta sequences with specific HLA alleles at a false discovery rate of 0.05. Several of the top co-occurrence clusters appeared to be linked to parvovirus B19, influenza, CMV and Epstein-Barr virus, according to a later analysis. Roughly 15 rarely observed V segments, including chromosome 9 orphons, were excluded from the earlier analysis of several hundred of the donors because counts were too low. The study listed 150 to 200 TCR beta chains as associated with cytomegalovirus. For the cohort, immune exposure information was limited to CMV serostatus. This cohort had only TCR beta chains sequenced, and the lack of alpha or paired-chain data limited which features could be detected. A later analysis found that TCR association rates varied across HLA loci, with DRB1 alleles showing the most associated TCRs and HLA-C alleles the fewest. Broadly in line with IMGT annotations, most TCR beta V segments showed up in productive rearrangements about 90% or about 30% of the time in an earlier analysis of about 500 of the donors. Compared with the approximately 700-donor mean, donors in an Asian-associated ancestry cluster had fewer N-insertions in productive TCRs, according to a later genetic analysis. Because some donors lacked HLA typing at each locus, the association tests relied only on the typed subset. The presence/absence analyses assumed that sequencing depth was roughly uniform across donors, and that assumption may not be true. A cluster of highly shared sequence variants was judged likely to be a technical artifact of the sequencing pipeline. V-gene and J-gene trimming of TCR beta chains was associated with a missense DCLRE1C variant in a later genetic analysis, and the association was replicated in an independent cohort. When HLA alleles, especially DR and DQ, strongly co-occurred, TCR associations were difficult to assign to individual alleles. Correlated functional status among segregating V segments might reflect linkage disequilibrium, but an unknown experimental factor could not be ruled out. In both the original and validation cohorts, the classifier was reported to diagnose cytomegalovirus status with high specificity and sensitivity. According to a later analysis, most CMV-associated TCR beta chains appeared to be HLA-restricted, and the HLA associations seemed to be driven largely by CMV exposure. According to the authors, the approach could potentially be generalized to other disease states and immunological phenotypes. Across donors, most TCR sequences were observed very rarely, whereas some public TCRs were present in many individuals. Compared with equally common non-associated chains, HLA-associated TCR beta chains in a later analysis were more clonally expanded and had lower generation probabilities. Three of the identified cytomegalovirus-associated TCR beta chains were confirmed in vitro to be specific for cytomegalovirus antigens. A further reported finding was that TCR beta sequences accurately predicted the HLA-A and HLA-B alleles for most subjects in the first cohort.

This clone was found a few times. Its antigen is unknown. No much larger clone exists at a distance of one base, and base qualities are not known. The method behind the library was the immunoSEQ multiplex PCR assay. For the multiplex PCR, a mixture combining 60 forward primers for TCR Vbeta segments and 13 reverse primers for TCR Jbeta segments was used. A multiplex PCR assay on genomic DNA amplified the CDR3 region of rearranged TCR beta genes. The amplified TCR beta libraries were sequenced on the Illumina HiSeq System as 87-base-pair reads. As for the original processing: A later analysis counted tens of millions of unique TCR beta chains across the 600 to 850 repertoires, and around 12 million of these chains were shared by at least two donors. Raw reads were error-corrected and collapsed into unique sequences by a nearest-neighbor algorithm in which closely related sequences were merged to remove PCR and sequencing errors. To assign V, D and J gene segments, CDR3 sequences were aligned to IMGT reference sequences. Each retained sequence needed at least a six-nucleotide match to both a V gene segment and a J gene segment. A rearrangement counted as productive if the CDR3 had no stop codons and remained in frame with V and J, and every other rearrangement counted as non-productive. CDR3 was defined by IMGT convention, running from the second conserved V-encoded cysteine to the conserved J-encoded phenylalanine. In an earlier analysis of around 540 of the donors, sequences lacking an unambiguous match to a single V gene segment were excluded. An earlier analysis of almost 600 of the donors classified V segments as functional when productive rearrangements were above 56.7% and as segregating when the standard deviation between donors was above 5%. A statistical classification framework was built for diagnosing cytomegalovirus status from the catalog of TCR beta chain sequences. A later analysis assigned V and J genes by comparing TCR nucleotide sequences with IMGT/GENE-DB human TR gene sequences. Using the TCRdist pipeline, a later analysis assigned CDR3 sequences along with most-parsimonious VDJ recombination scenarios. A later analysis defined each TCR beta chain by its CDR3 amino acid sequence plus V-gene family, and excluded reads lacking a unique V-gene family. To address suspected cross-contamination and a sequencing artifact, a later analysis removed approximately 600 highly shared, low-generation-probability nucleotide sequences. A later analysis calculated a clonal expansion index for each public chain from normalized within-repertoire ranks of inferred template counts. A later analysis computed generation probabilities with a VDJ recombination model fitted to out-of-frame rearrangements, and checked the results against IGoR. Hypergeometric tests were used in a later analysis to score TCR-TCR, TCR-HLA and TCR-CMV co-occurrence, with a repertoire-size bias correction applied to the TCR pairs. To estimate false discovery rates, a later analysis permuted the HLA or CMV assignments 20 times. In a later analysis, co-occurring TCRs were grouped using DBSCAN, and TCRdist sequence similarity was added for clustering within HLA-allele-positive subsets. Co-occurrence clustering excluded repertoires with fewer than 30,000 or more than 120,000 public chains, plus five with anomalous nucleotide sharing. This immuneACCESS table, as held by TCRdb, lists in-frame sequences with V and J called but not all clones. Of the missing ones, under half trace to an unresolved V gene in checked studies; the others have no known cause. V, J and clone size are those of that table, while D and trimming were read from the DNA. Recorded for this sample are about 190,000 clones; 78% of them occurred a single time. Together, the top ten hold under 7% of the sample.

This receptor was taken from a woman aged 25 to 45 in good health and CMV-seropositive. The sample comprised PBMCs.

The CDR3 protein: CASRNRDFPEKLFF. The DNA sequence is TGTGCCAGCAGGAACCGGGACTTCCCTGAAAAACTGTTTTTT. The rearranged chain carries TRBV6-5 and TRBJ1-4; the D gene is perhaps TRBD1, on 5 matching bases. Per the germline V gene, MNHEY is the CDR1 and SVGAGI is the CDR2. The trim is 6 bases for V and 7 bases for J, with a gap of 15 bases between the germline ends. The CDR3 starts with the cysteine, ends with the phenylalanine, and has 14 residues. Only the CDR3 region is kept as DNA, spanning 42 bases read in frame from base 1.